The subject of this entry is one T cell receptor (beta chain). The data belong to a study of shared T cell receptors in the human thymus. This CDR3 has 15 amino acids. V shed 2 bases, J shed 3 bases, and the junction held 3 bases outside the gene matches. Per the germline V gene, CDR1 is SGHAT and CDR2 is FQNNGV. The protocol was immunoSEQ multiplex PCR, while the TCRdb copy is restricted to in-frame clones and leaves out a portion. The table includes 500,000 to 850,000 clones, 87% detected once. This same sample was also taken into another study, of human thymus T cells. This second report adds: Thymus was obtained from resections taken during corrective heart surgery. Thymic TCR repertoires of unrelated people reportedly overlapped highly.

This sequence was found in a boy in the first two years of life with a congenital heart defect. The sequenced sample was thymocytes. The V gene is TRBV11-2, the J gene TRBJ2-1, with TRBD2 identical over 8 bases. The CDR3 region has the DNA TGTGCCAGCAGCTTATTTACTAGCGGCTACAATGAGCAGTTCTTC. Translation: CASSLFTSGYNEQFF. Drawing the rest from reference TRBV11-2 and TRBJ2-1, the complete variable domain is EAGVAQSPRYKIIEKRQSVAFWCNPISGHATLYWYQQILGQGPKLLIQFQNNGVVDDSQLPKDRFSAERLKGVDSTLKIQPAKLEDSAVYLCASSLFTSGYNEQFFGPGTRLTVL.